Below, 2 T cell receptor beta chains from the same sample are listed, as sequenced in a study of post-analysis software for immune sequencing data. Study observations and caveats: Patients showed TRBV5-6, TRBV5-1 and TRBV20-1 among five TRBV segments more frequent than in controls.

Presence of unique molecular identifiers characterized the TCR beta cDNA libraries. One entry per CDR3 protein, called by TCRdb with MiXCR from the PCR reads. In the table there are more than 500,000 distinct CDR3 sequences, around 31% of which are singletons. Their antigens are not known. Source material: blood. The source is a girl aged 2-17 years with multiple sclerosis.

The chain carries TRBV4-1 and TRBJ1-1; D is uncertain. The germline CDR1 and CDR2 sequences are MGHRA and YSYEKL. The V end lost 0 bases, the J end lost 8 bases, and 13 bases lay between the germline ends. The CDR3 is 14 amino acids. The CDR3 region is CASSQDTSPVEAFF. The CDR3 DNA sequence: TGCGCCAGCAGCCAAGATACGTCGCCAGTGGAAGCTTTCTTT.

Of note for this clonotype: A read error may produce the germline difference seen at one junction end. The rearrangement links TRBV3-1 to TRBJ2-1; 11 nucleotides align to TRBD2. The V gene's germline CDR1 is LGHDT and CDR2 YNNKEL (reference sequence). The CDR3 runs to 16 residues. CDR3 sequence: CASSQPLAGGKNGQFF. The CDR3 region has the DNA TGTGCCAGCAGCCAACCTCTAGCGGGGGGCAAGAATGGGCAGTTCTTC.